Below, 27 T cell receptor beta chains from the same sample are listed, as sequenced in a study of cytomegalovirus exposure and HLA in healthy donors. Primers included in the PCR were 60 Vbeta and 13 Jbeta primers. Repertoires were generated with immunoSEQ multiplex PCR, while TCRdb's copy carries only in-frame clones and drops some. The table lists fewer than 80,000 clones, 65% to 70% of them singletons, with about 6.9% in the top ten. Input material: PBMCs. The receptors shown here come from a woman aged 45-60 years in good health and CMV-seropositive.

This chain connects TRBV5-1 to TRBJ2-3, with 13 bases identical to TRBD2. V gave up 4 bases and J gave up 3 bases; unmatched junction bases: 11. Germline V gene sequence: CDR1 SGHRS, CDR2 YFSETQ. CDR3 length: 18 amino acids. Here the CDR3 reads CASSLGLAGAEMTDTQYF. The CDR3, as DNA: TGCGCCAGCAGCCTAGGACTAGCGGGGGCCGAGATGACAGATACGCAGTATTTT.

This clone was recorded a few times. This chain uses TRBV19 with TRBJ1-6; TRBD1 agrees at 7 bases. The germline V gene has CDR1 LNHDA and CDR2 SQIVND (reference sequence). The CDR3 loop spans 14 amino acids. The J segment lost 7 bases and the V segment lost 4 bases, leaving 4 bases of the junction unmatched. In DNA, the CDR3 is TGTGCCAGTAGTAGTGGGACAGCCAATTCACCCCTCCACTTT. Translated, it gives CASSSGTANSPLHF. The whole variable domain, filled in from reference TRBV19 and TRBJ1-6, reads DGGITQSPKYLFRKEGQNVTLSCEQNLNHDAMYWYRQDPGQGLRLIYYSQIVNDFQKGDIAEGYSVSREKKESFPLTVTSAQKNPTAFYLCASSSGTANSPLHFGNGTRLTVT.

The chain recombines TRBV28 with TRBJ2-7; D uncertain. V was cut by 3 bases and J by 0 bases, with 9 bases left in between. The CDR3 totals 14 residues. Germline CDR1 MDHEN, CDR2 SYDVKM. This chain's CDR3 is CASSFSGTSYEQYV. The DNA of the CDR3 is TGTGCCAGCAGTTTCTCAGGAACCTCCTACGAGCAGTACGTC.

The chain couples TRBV19 to TRBJ1-5; D call uncertain. The CDR3 runs to 15 residues. Germline V gives CDR1 LNHDA, CDR2 SQIVND (reference sequence). The ends were cut back, 4 bases at V and 0 bases at J, with 10 bases in the middle. CDR3 residues: CASSRAPYSNQPQHF. The CDR3, as DNA: TGTGCCAGTAGTAGGGCACCATATAGCAATCAGCCCCAGCATTTT. Full variable domain (rest looked up from reference TRBV19 and TRBJ1-5): DGGITQSPKYLFRKEGQNVTLSCEQNLNHDAMYWYRQDPGQGLRLIYYSQIVNDFQKGDIAEGYSVSREKKESFPLTVTSAQKNPTAFYLCASSRAPYSNQPQHFGDGTRLSIL.

The V gene is TRBV7-9, the J gene TRBJ2-1; D may be TRBD1 (6 bases). The germline V gene encodes CDR1 SEHNR and CDR2 FQNEAQ (reference sequence). There are 13 residues in the CDR3. Deletions cut 5 bases from V and 8 bases from J, with 13 bases between. In DNA, the CDR3 is TGTGCCAGCAGCCTACAGGGTGAGGATGAGCAGTTCTTC. This codes for CASSLQGEDEQFF.

This chain joins TRBV19 and TRBJ1-4; D is possibly TRBD1 (5 bases). V was trimmed by 8 bases and J by 6 bases, leaving 13 bases between them. Germline values: CDR1 LNHDA, CDR2 SQIVND (reference sequence). The CDR3 runs 13 residues. CDR3 bases: TGTGCCAGTCAGTACGGGGGAGATGAAAAACTGTTTTTT. This encodes CASQYGGDEKLFF. Complete variable domain (other parts from reference TRBV19 and TRBJ1-4): DGGITQSPKYLFRKEGQNVTLSCEQNLNHDAMYWYRQDPGQGLRLIYYSQIVNDFQKGDIAEGYSVSREKKESFPLTVTSAQKNPTAFYLCASQYGGDEKLFFGSGTQLSVL.

The rearrangement joins TRBV7-6 to TRBJ2-3; the match to TRBD2 covers 7 bases. Germline loops: CDR1 SGHVS, CDR2 FNYEAQ. The CDR3 is 18 residues long. J gave up 2 bases and V 1 base, and 12 bases lay outside the gene matches. CDR3 amino acids: CASSLVGLSGLITDTQYF. The CDR3 DNA reads TGTGCCAGCAGCTTAGTAGGGTTATCGGGACTAATCACAGATACGCAGTATTTT.

This chain joins TRBV30 and TRBJ2-7; D possibly corresponds to TRBD1 (5 bases). The CDR3 runs 14 residues. CDR1 and CDR2 (germline): GTSNPN, SVGIG (reference sequence). V lost 3 bases, J lost 1 base, and 13 bases lay in between. The CDR3 spells CAWRPKQDSYEQYV. In DNA form, the CDR3 reads TGTGCCTGGAGACCAAAACAGGATTCCTACGAGCAGTACGTC.

The gene calls are TRBV30 and TRBJ2-3; 7 bases line up with TRBD1. The CDR3 sequence is 14 residues long. With V trimmed by 4 bases and J by 2 bases, 6 bases remained unmatched. Germline assignment: CDR1 GTSNPN and CDR2 SVGIG (reference sequence). The CDR3: CAWNPGQYTDTQYF. The CDR3 coding sequence is TGTGCCTGGAACCCGGGACAGTACACAGATACGCAGTATTTT.

V gene TRBV11-3 combines with J gene TRBJ1-2; perhaps TRBD1 as D (6 bases). Germline-derived CDR1 and CDR2 are SGHNT and YENEEA. V shed 1 base and J shed 8 bases, with 17 bases lying between them. The CDR3 length is 15 residues. The CDR3 DNA sequence: TGTGCCAGCAGCTTAGGGGGGACTACCGGGGGCGGCTACACCTTC. This codes for CASSLGGTTGGGYTF.

The chain couples TRBV5-6 to TRBJ2-3, with 12 bases aligning to TRBD2. CDR3 length: 17 residues. The ends lost 6 bases at V and 4 bases at J; junction bases unmatched: 12. Germline CDR1 SGHDT, CDR2 YYEEEE. CDR3 amino acids: CASTRTSGAYGADTQYF. The DNA of the CDR3 is TGTGCCAGCACTAGGACTAGCGGGGCCTATGGGGCAGATACGCAGTATTTT.

This clone was seen only once. V usage is TRBV6-1 and J usage is TRBJ2-5; 7 bases are shared with TRBD1. The CDR3 extends over 15 amino acids. The ends lost 2 bases at V and 5 bases at J; junction bases unmatched: 8. Per germline, CDR1 MNHNS and CDR2 SASEGT. As DNA, the CDR3 is TGTGCCAGCAGTGAATGGCAGGGGGTCCCCGAGACCCAGTACTTC. Amino acid sequence: CASSEWQGVPETQYF.

This chain's CDR3 is CATRQGNQPQHF. The CDR3 DNA sequence: TGTGCCACCCGACAGGGGAATCAGCCCCAGCATTTT. The V and J genes are TRBV7-9 and TRBJ1-5; 8 bases line up with TRBD1. The germline CDR1 and CDR2 sequences are SEHNR and FQNEAQ (reference sequence). Trimming cost V 10 bases and J 4 bases; bases outside gene matches: 3. The CDR3 contains 12 residues.

The genes are TRBV5-1 and TRBJ2-3, with 7 positions matching TRBD2. Germline CDR1 SGHRS, CDR2 YFSETQ. Trimming took 2 bases from V and 2 from J; bases not matched to a gene: 2. The CDR3 has 14 residues. The CDR3 loop reads CASSFGGVTDTQYF. Written as DNA, the CDR3 is TGCGCCAGCAGCTTTGGGGGGGTCACAGATACGCAGTATTTT. The full variable domain, in which reference TRBV5-1 and TRBJ2-3 provide the parts outside the CDR3, is KAGVTQTPRYLIKTRGQQVTLSCSPISGHRSVSWYQQTPGQGLQFLFEYFSETQRNKGNFPGRFSGRQFSNSRSEMNVSTLELGDSALYLCASSFGGVTDTQYFGPGTRLTVL.

This chain joins TRBV13 and TRBJ2-5; D might be TRBD1 (6 bases). Trimming took off 4 bases at V and 10 bases at J, with 10 bases between the two ends. Germline V gene lookup returns CDR1 PRHDT and CDR2 FYEKMQ (reference sequence). The CDR3 has 11 amino acids. The CDR3 region is CASSSQGIQYF. The CDR3 DNA is TGTGCCAGCAGCTCACAGGGAATCCAGTACTTC. The whole variable domain, remainder taken from reference TRBV13 and TRBJ2-5, is AAGVIQSPRHLIKEKRETATLKCYPIPRHDTVYWYQQGPGQDPQFLISFYEKMQSDKGSIPDRFSAQQFSDYHSELNMSSLELGDSALYFCASSSQGIQYFGPGTRLLVL.

This clone was observed a handful of times. The chain uses TRBV19 and TRBJ2-3; 11 nucleotides align to TRBD2. The junction had 11 bases not matched to a gene; V was cut back by 6 bases and J by 0 bases. This CDR3 has 18 residues. Germline V CDR1 and CDR2: LNHDA, SQIVND (reference sequence). The CDR3 loop is CASRGHWGLAASTDTQYF. The CDR3 bases are TGTGCCAGTAGGGGACACTGGGGACTAGCGGCTAGCACAGATACGCAGTATTTT. The variable domain in full, completed from reference TRBV19 and TRBJ2-3, reads DGGITQSPKYLFRKEGQNVTLSCEQNLNHDAMYWYRQDPGQGLRLIYYSQIVNDFQKGDIAEGYSVSREKKESFPLTVTSAQKNPTAFYLCASRGHWGLAASTDTQYFGPGTRLTVL.

In its sample, this clone was seen a few times. The rearrangement joins TRBV6-5 to TRBJ2-7; 7 nucleotides agree with TRBD2. Trimming cost V 4 bases and J 1 base; bases outside gene matches: 4. This CDR3 is built from 14 residues. Per the germline V gene, CDR1 is MNHEY and CDR2 is SVGAGI. The chain's CDR3 is CASSWGGKSYEQYF. The CDR3, as DNA: TGTGCCAGCAGTTGGGGGGGGAAATCCTACGAGCAGTACTTC.

The chain has TRBV29-1 and TRBJ1-2; no reliable D call. V lost 5 bases to trimming and J lost 4 bases, with 11 bases between them. This CDR3 region has 12 residues. Per germline, CDR1 SQVTM and CDR2 ANQGSEA. The CDR3 DNA sequence: TGCAGCGTTAACAGTCCAACCTATGGCTACACCTTC. It translates to CSVNSPTYGYTF.

The chain employs TRBV7-7 and TRBJ2-5; tentative D call: TRBD2 (6 bases). The J call is in doubt because the DNA end fits TRBJ2-7 better. Germline V gene sequence: CDR1 SSHAT, CDR2 FNYEAQ (reference sequence). The CDR3 spans 13 residues. CDR3 sequence (DNA): TGTGCCAGCAGCTTAAACCAGGGAGGCGAGCAGTACTTC. It encodes CASSLNQGGEQYF.

The rearrangement joins TRBV7-9 to TRBJ2-1; no clear D gene. The CDR3 contains 13 residues. Deletions cut 5 bases from V and 14 bases from J, with 19 bases between. Germline values: CDR1 SEHNR, CDR2 FQNEAQ (reference sequence). As DNA, the CDR3 is TGTGCCAGCAGCCAAGATGAGCCCACGAGGAAGTTCTTC. Protein product: CASSQDEPTRKFF.

The J gene is TRBJ2-1, the V gene TRBV5-6, with 7 nucleotides matching TRBD1. The CDR3 has 15 residues. J lost 2 bases, V lost 1 base, and 3 bases had no gene match. Germline assignment: CDR1 SGHDT and CDR2 YYEEEE. CDR3 nucleotide sequence: TGTGCCAGCAGCTTGTGGGACAGTCCCTACAATGAGCAGTTCTTC. Encoded protein: CASSLWDSPYNEQFF.

The chain uses TRBV15 and TRBJ2-7, with D possibly TRBD2 on 7 matching bases. Between the trimmed V and J ends, which lost 5 bases and 5 bases, there was a span of 25 bases. The CDR3 runs 17 residues. In germline, CDR1 is LNHNV, CDR2 YYDKDF (reference sequence). The CDR3: CATSGPLGGGGPNEQYF. The CDR3 DNA follows: TGTGCCACCAGCGGCCCCTTAGGTGGGGGGGGCCCGAACGAGCAGTACTTC.

This chain uses TRBV9 with TRBJ2-5; 7 bases are a match to TRBD1. The J call may be wrong; the DNA end is better matched by TRBJ2-7. Per germline, CDR1 SGDLS and CDR2 YYNGEE. The CDR3 totals 14 residues. CDR3: CASSVVGGRYEQYF. The CDR3 DNA reads as TGTGCCAGCAGCGTAGTAGGGGGCAGGTACGAGCAGTACTTC.

The chain has TRBV2 and TRBJ1-5, with D possibly being TRBD1 (6 bases). V gave up 4 bases and J gave up 4 bases, with 17 bases separating them. This CDR3 region has 16 residues. Germline CDR1 reads SNHLY; CDR2 reads FYNNEI. The CDR3 loop reads CASSGLDSPTNQPQHF. The CDR3 nucleotides read TGTGCCAGCAGTGGGTTGGACAGCCCAACTAATCAGCCCCAGCATTTT.

This chain connects TRBV4-1 to TRBJ1-2; TRBD1 aligns across 8 bases. The V and J ends lost 0 bases and 3 bases, in that order; junction bases with no gene match: 6. Germline lookup yields CDR1 MGHRA and CDR2 YSYEKL. The CDR3 consists of 16 residues. The CDR3 sequence is CASSQEDRVLYYGYTF. The DNA for the CDR3 is TGCGCCAGCAGCCAAGAGGACAGGGTGTTGTACTATGGCTACACCTTC.

The chain's CDR3 is CASSLTPGPQETQYF. CDR3 sequence (DNA): TGTGCCAGCAGCTTAACTCCAGGCCCCCAAGAGACCCAGTACTTC. This chain links TRBV7-3 with TRBJ2-5; D ambiguous. The CDR3 loop spans 15 amino acids. V gave up 0 bases and J gave up 1 base, with 9 bases separating them. The germline CDR1 and CDR2 sequences are SGHTA and FQGTGA.

The chain has TRBV7-6 and TRBJ2-2, with TRBD2 identical over 8 bases. In germline, CDR1 is SGHVS, CDR2 FNYEAQ. The ends lost 2 bases at V and 2 bases at J; junction bases unmatched: 7. The CDR3 spans 17 residues. CDR3 sequence: CASSLPSGGLNTGELFF. The CDR3 coding sequence is TGTGCCAGCAGCTTACCCAGCGGGGGCCTAAACACCGGGGAGCTGTTTTTT.